Listed here are 18 T cell receptor beta chains from one sample, sequenced in a study of T cell responses to AZD1222 COVID-19 vaccine. Clones were sequenced by immunoSEQ multiplex PCR, and TCRdb holds only the in-frame ones, with some missing. The table includes some 140,000 clones, 80% to 95% detected once. The material sequenced was peripheral blood, taken on day 0 of AZD1222 vaccination. Receptor source: an adult in good health.

The CDR3 DNA sequence: TGTGCCAGCAGCTTAAGAGTAGCCGATGAGCAGTTCTTC. Its translation is CASSLRVADEQFF. The gene calls are TRBV11-2 and TRBJ2-1; D is uncertain. CDR1 SGHAT and CDR2 FQNNGV come from the germline V gene. V lost 2 bases, J lost 8 bases, and 10 bases lay in between. The CDR3 has 13 residues.

This rearrangement joins TRBV2 to TRBJ2-7, with D maybe TRBD1 (6 bases). Germline CDR1 and CDR2: SNHLY and FYNNEI. The CDR3 is 14 residues long. V lost 5 bases to trimming and J lost 5 bases, with 16 bases between them. CDR3 DNA sequence: TGTGCCAGCAGTCCCACCACACAGGGAGACGAGCAGTACTTC. It codes for CASSPTTQGDEQYF.

This chain links TRBV7-9 with TRBJ2-3; TRBD2 agrees at 10 bases. The CDR3 sequence is 15 residues long. V was pared by 5 bases and J by 4 bases, with 6 bases of the junction left unmatched. Germline CDR1 and CDR2: SEHNR and FQNEAQ (reference sequence). The CDR3 region has the DNA TGTGCCAGCAGCCTTACTAGCGGGAAATCAGATACGCAGTATTTT. Translating gives CASSLTSGKSDTQYF.

V and J are TRBV9 and TRBJ1-6, with D possibly matching TRBD1 (5 bases). Deletions cut 3 bases from V and 11 bases from J, with 12 bases between. From germline, CDR1 is SGDLS and CDR2 YYNGEE. The CDR3 totals 13 residues. CDR3 coding DNA: TGTGCCAGCAGCGAGGGGATGTTCCCACCCCTCCACTTT. Its translation: CASSEGMFPPLHF.

The chain joins TRBV9 to TRBJ1-6; 7 nucleotides line up with TRBD1. Germline V CDR1 and CDR2: SGDLS, YYNGEE. V lost 3 bases, J lost 0 bases, and 3 bases stayed unmatched. This CDR3 has 16 amino acids. CDR3 bases: TGTGCCAGCAGCGGAAGGGACAGCTCCTATAATTCACCCCTCCACTTT. Encoded protein: CASSGRDSSYNSPLHF.

The chain has TRBV29-1 and TRBJ2-2; 8 bases are shared with TRBD2. This CDR3 has 14 residues. Germline V gene lookup returns CDR1 SQVTM and CDR2 ANQGSEA. Germline trimming cut 6 bases from V and 0 bases from J; bases unmatched to any gene: 3. The DNA for the CDR3 is TGCAGCGTACGGGGGGGCACGAACACCGGGGAGCTGTTTTTT. This sequence encodes CSVRGGTNTGELFF.

This clone has a handful of counts. The chain is built from TRBV19 and TRBJ1-5; a possible D gene is TRBD1 (6 bases). Germline values: CDR1 LNHDA, CDR2 SQIVND (reference sequence). The CDR3 has 17 amino acids. Trimming cost V 3 bases and J 1 base, with 16 bases left between them. The CDR3: CASSMPGQKGSNQPQHF. The DNA for the CDR3 is TGTGCCAGTAGTATGCCTGGACAGAAGGGGAGCAATCAGCCCCAGCATTTT.

This chain joins TRBV4-1 and TRBJ1-6; D remains unclear. There are 15 residues in the CDR3. Trimming took off 0 bases at V and 5 bases at J, with 8 bases between the two ends. CDR1 is MGHRA and CDR2 is YSYEKL in the germline V gene. The CDR3 DNA sequence: TGCGCCAGCAGCCAAGATCTTGGCCATAATTCACCCCTCCACTTT. It yields the protein CASSQDLGHNSPLHF.

This chain uses TRBV24-1 with TRBJ2-2; D is unresolved. The V gene lost 6 bases and the J gene lost 4 bases, with 8 bases spanning the gap. Germline values: CDR1 KGHDR, CDR2 SFDVKD. This CDR3 contains 13 residues. CDR3 loop: CATSSRPTGELFF. In DNA, the CDR3 is TGTGCCACCAGTTCAAGGCCCACCGGGGAGCTGTTTTTT.

The chain joins TRBV27 to TRBJ2-5; no clear D gene. The V and J ends lost 3 bases and 0 bases respectively, with 5 bases between them. The CDR3 consists of 13 residues. Per germline, CDR1 MNHEY and CDR2 SMNVEV (reference sequence). In DNA form, the CDR3 reads TGTGCCAGCAGTTTCTCATACCAAGAGACCCAGTACTTC. Its protein product is CASSFSYQETQYF.

This clone was seen a single time. The chain carries TRBV7-9 and TRBJ2-3; 10 positions match TRBD2. The V segment lost 3 bases and the J segment 7 bases; nucleotides outside the gene matches: 4. Germline CDR1 SEHNR, CDR2 FQNEAQ (reference sequence). CDR3 length equals 14 residues. CDR3 region: CASSFPSGRYTQYF. CDR3 sequence (DNA): TGTGCCAGCAGCTTCCCTAGCGGGAGATATACGCAGTATTTT.

The chain links TRBV4-1 to TRBJ1-3; D uncertain. V was cut by 2 bases and J by 7 bases, with 3 bases left in between. The CDR3 is 11 amino acids. Per germline, CDR1 MGHRA and CDR2 YSYEKL. CDR3 in DNA: TGCGCCAGCAGCCAACTGAACACCATATATTTT. This gives the protein CASSQLNTIYF.

The V and J genes are TRBV9 and TRBJ2-1; 8 bases fit TRBD2. The J segment lost 8 bases and the V segment lost 4 bases, leaving 23 bases of the junction unmatched. CDR1 SGDLS and CDR2 YYNGEE come from the germline V gene. The CDR3 runs 19 residues. CDR3 DNA sequence: TGTGCCAGCAGCCGACCGTCCGCGGGAGGCGGGTCTTATAGGGATGAGCAGTTCTTC. Translated: CASSRPSAGGGSYRDEQFF.

This chain joins TRBV3-1 (or the pseudogene TRBV3-2) and TRBJ2-1, with D unclear. Between the trimmed V and J ends, which lost 0 bases and 8 bases, there was a span of 14 bases. The germline V gene has CDR1 LGHDT and CDR2 YNNKEL (reference sequence). The CDR3 is 15 residues long. For the CDR3, the DNA is TGTGCCAGCAGCCAAGATCTGCTAGAGATCCATGAGCAGTTCTTC. It translates to CASSQDLLEIHEQFF.

This rearrangement joins TRBV30 to TRBJ2-7; D unclear. This CDR3 has 15 residues. The V end was cut by 1 base, the J end by 6 bases, with 19 bases between. Per germline, CDR1 GTSNPN and CDR2 SVGIG (reference sequence). CDR3 sequence reads: CAWSGGQSFYTEQYF. The CDR3 DNA follows: TGTGCCTGGAGTGGCGGTCAATCCTTTTATACCGAGCAGTACTTC. Supplemented by reference TRBV30 and TRBJ2-7, the full variable domain reads SQTIHQWPATLVQPVGSPLSLECTVEGTSNPNLYWYRQAAGRGLQLLFYSVGIGQISSEVPQNLSASRPQDRQFILSSKKLLLSDSGFYLCAWSGGQSFYTEQYFGPGTRLTVT.

This chain joins TRBV4-1 and TRBJ1-1; 9 nucleotides align to TRBD1. The V gene's germline CDR1 is MGHRA and CDR2 YSYEKL. The CDR3 spans 15 residues. Losses at the gene ends were 2 bases for V and 3 bases for J; bases not matched to a gene: 4. CDR3: CASSQTWTGDTEAFF. The CDR3 region has the DNA TGCGCCAGCAGCCAAACGTGGACAGGGGACACTGAAGCTTTCTTT.

The genes are TRBV5-5 and TRBJ1-6, with a weak D call TRBD1 (5 bases). Germline V gene lookup returns CDR1 SGHKS and CDR2 YYEKEE (reference sequence). The CDR3 covers 16 residues. V lost 5 bases and J lost 2, with 14 bases in between. The CDR3 is CASRDGGVAYNSPLHF. CDR3 sequence (DNA): TGTGCCAGCAGAGACGGGGGGGTTGCCTATAATTCACCCCTCCACTTT.

The V and J genes are TRBV25-1 and TRBJ1-6; 8 bases are a match to TRBD1. V lost 6 bases, J lost 1 base, and 5 bases stayed unmatched. The CDR3 totals 16 residues. Germline V gives CDR1 MGHDK, CDR2 SYGVNS. The CDR3 is CASRTTGGSYNSPLHF. The DNA for the CDR3 is TGTGCCAGCAGGACCACAGGGGGGTCCTATAATTCACCCCTCCACTTT.